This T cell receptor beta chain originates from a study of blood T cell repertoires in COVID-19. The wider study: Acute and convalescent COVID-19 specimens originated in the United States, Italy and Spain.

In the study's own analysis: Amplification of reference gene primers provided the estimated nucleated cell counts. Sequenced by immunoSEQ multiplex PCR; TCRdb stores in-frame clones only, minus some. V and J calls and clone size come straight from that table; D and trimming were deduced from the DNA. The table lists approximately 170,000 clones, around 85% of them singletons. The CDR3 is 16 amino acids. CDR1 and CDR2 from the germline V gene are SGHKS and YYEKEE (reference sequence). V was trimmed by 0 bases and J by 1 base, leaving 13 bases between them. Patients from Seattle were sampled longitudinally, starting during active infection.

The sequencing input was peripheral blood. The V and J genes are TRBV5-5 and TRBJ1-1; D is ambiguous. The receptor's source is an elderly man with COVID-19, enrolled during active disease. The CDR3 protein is CASSLDWLSSNTEAFF. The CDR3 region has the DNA TGTGCCAGCAGCTTGGATTGGCTCTCTTCGAACACTGAAGCTTTCTTT.